This note documents a single T cell receptor beta chain sequence. Its binding antigen is unknown. Base-call qualities are not available, and no considerably larger clone is one nucleotide away. This record belongs to a study of OX40 agonist ivuxolimab in advanced cancers. In the study overall: Ivuxolimab was a fully human IgG2 agonistic monoclonal antibody targeting the costimulatory receptor OX40 (CD134). Intravenous ivuxolimab was administered to patients every 2 weeks at six dose levels: 0.01, 0.1, 0.3, 1.5, 3 and 10 mg/kg. Of the 50 to 55 patients in dose escalation, some 20 had hepatocellular carcinoma, roughly 15 had melanoma, 9 had renal cell carcinoma and 9 had head and neck cancer. In the dose-escalation cohort, 82.7% of patients were male, and the mean age was roughly 56 years with a range of roughly 20 to 85. Prior anti-PD-1, anti-PD-L1 or anti-CTLA-4 therapy was permitted, and 40% of dose-escalation patients had received checkpoint inhibitors. Partial responses occurred in three dose-escalation patients, of whom one had hepatocellular carcinoma and two had cutaneous melanoma. The point of sequencing TCRbeta in the periphery was to test whether ivuxolimab changed TCR sequence diversity and drove clonal T-cell expansion. The paper reports the monotherapy dose-escalation portion (N of about 47 patients) of the phase I ivuxolimab trial.

Patients with autoimmune disease history or receiving systemic immunosuppression were excluded from the trial. Peripheral blood for TCR sequencing was drawn from every dose cohort at baseline, at cycle 4 day 1 and at cycle 7 day 1. Samples came from an open-label, multicenter, first-in-human phase I dose-escalation trial of ivuxolimab. Adults with locally advanced or metastatic melanoma, renal cell, hepatocellular, or head and neck squamous cell carcinoma were enrolled in the trial. CD4+ and CD8+ T cells were sorted separately from peripheral blood before TCR sequencing. Paper-wide results and their limitations: Antigen specificity was not determined for the clonally expanded peripheral T cells. After ivuxolimab, expanded clones were on average more numerous among CD8+ T cells than among CD4+ T cells. In the 0.1-3.0 mg/kg groups, partial responders had among the lowest normalized peripheral clonal expansion, particularly in CD8+ T cells. At doses from 0.1 to 3.0 mg/kg, clonal expansion was seen in both CD4+ and CD8+ blood T cells between baseline and week 6. Low levels of normalized T-cell clonal expansion were also seen in some nonresponding patients.

For sequencing of the TCRbeta CDR3 region, genomic DNA was extracted from the sorted cells. The immunoSEQ Assay was used for sequencing of TCRbeta CDR3 regions. Held by TCRdb, this immuneACCESS table contains in-frame sequences only and omits some clones. Under half of the omission traces to an unresolved V gene where checked; the cause of the rest is unknown. Counted in this sample were just under 100,000 clones; approximately 94% of them appeared once. The ten largest clones add up to approximately 0.2% of the sample. The trim is 2 bases for V and 8 bases for J, with a gap of 30 bases between the germline ends. CDR1 SQVTM and CDR2 ANQGSEA are derived from the germline V gene. The CDR3 sequence holds 19 residues, the cysteine and phenylalanine included. The CDR3 DNA has 57 bases and is translated from base 1.

The starting material was CD4+ or CD8+ T cells sorted from blood, obtained in a trial of the OX40 agonist ivuxolimab. The rearrangement combines TRBV29-1 with TRBJ1-4; the D gene is possibly TRBD1, with 6 bases matching. This clonotype originated in an adult with an advanced solid tumor such as melanoma, head and neck, liver or kidney cancer. CDR3 region: CSVECPKGENDRLGEKLFF. The DNA sequence reads TGCAGCGTTGAATGCCCTAAGGGGGAAAACGACAGGCTGGGGGAAAAACTGTTTTTT.